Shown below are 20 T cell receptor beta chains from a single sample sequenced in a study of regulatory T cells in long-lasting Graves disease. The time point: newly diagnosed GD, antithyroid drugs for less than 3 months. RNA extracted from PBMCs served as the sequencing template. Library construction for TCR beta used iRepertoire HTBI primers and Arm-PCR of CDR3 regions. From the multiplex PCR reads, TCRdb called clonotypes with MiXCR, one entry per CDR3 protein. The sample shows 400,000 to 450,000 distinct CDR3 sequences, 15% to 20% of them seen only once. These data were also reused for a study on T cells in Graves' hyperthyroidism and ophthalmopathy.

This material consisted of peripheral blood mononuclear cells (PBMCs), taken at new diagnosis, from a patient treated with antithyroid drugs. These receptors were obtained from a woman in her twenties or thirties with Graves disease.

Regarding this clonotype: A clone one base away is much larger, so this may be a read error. CDR3 in amino acids: CASRTTSASYEQYF. CDR3 bases: TGTGCCAGCAGAACTACTAGCGCCTCGTACGAGCAGTACTTC. The chain is built from TRBV27 and TRBJ2-7; 7 positions match TRBD2. Per the germline V gene, CDR1 is MNHEY and CDR2 is SMNVEV (reference sequence). This CDR3 has 14 residues. After removal of 6 bases from V and 4 bases from J, the junction contained 9 bases not matched to a gene.

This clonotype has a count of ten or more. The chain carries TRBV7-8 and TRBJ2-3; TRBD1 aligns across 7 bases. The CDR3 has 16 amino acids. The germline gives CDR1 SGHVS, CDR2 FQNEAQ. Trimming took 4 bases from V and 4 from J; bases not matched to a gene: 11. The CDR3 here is CASSSHRDREPDTQYF. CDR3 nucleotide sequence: TGTGCCAGCAGCTCACACCGGGACAGAGAACCAGATACGCAGTATTTT.

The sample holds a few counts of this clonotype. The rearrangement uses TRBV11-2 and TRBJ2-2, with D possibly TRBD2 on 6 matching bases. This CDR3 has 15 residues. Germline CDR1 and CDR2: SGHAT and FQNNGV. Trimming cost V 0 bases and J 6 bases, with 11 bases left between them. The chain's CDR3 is CASSLEGGWSGELFF. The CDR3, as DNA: TGTGCCAGCAGCTTAGAGGGAGGATGGTCCGGGGAGCTGTTTTTT.

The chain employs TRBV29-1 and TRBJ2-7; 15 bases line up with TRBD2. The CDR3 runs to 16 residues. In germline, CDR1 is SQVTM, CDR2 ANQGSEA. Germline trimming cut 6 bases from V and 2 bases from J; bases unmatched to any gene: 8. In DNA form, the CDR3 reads TGCAGCGTCCGGACTAGCGGGAGGGGGACTACCTACGAGCAGTACTTC. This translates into CSVRTSGRGTTYEQYF.

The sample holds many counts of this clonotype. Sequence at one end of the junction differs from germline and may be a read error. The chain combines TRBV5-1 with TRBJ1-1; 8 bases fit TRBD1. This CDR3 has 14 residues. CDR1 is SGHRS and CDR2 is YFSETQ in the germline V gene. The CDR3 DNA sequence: TGTGCCAGCAGCCTGGGACAGGTGAACACTGAAGCTTTCTTT. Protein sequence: CASSLGQVNTEAFF.

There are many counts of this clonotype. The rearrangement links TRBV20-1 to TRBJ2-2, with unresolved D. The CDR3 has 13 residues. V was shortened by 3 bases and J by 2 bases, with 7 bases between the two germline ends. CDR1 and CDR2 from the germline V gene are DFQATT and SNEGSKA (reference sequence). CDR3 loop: CSASGSNTGELFF. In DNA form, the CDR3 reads TGCAGTGCTAGCGGGTCTAACACCGGGGAGCTGTTTTTT.

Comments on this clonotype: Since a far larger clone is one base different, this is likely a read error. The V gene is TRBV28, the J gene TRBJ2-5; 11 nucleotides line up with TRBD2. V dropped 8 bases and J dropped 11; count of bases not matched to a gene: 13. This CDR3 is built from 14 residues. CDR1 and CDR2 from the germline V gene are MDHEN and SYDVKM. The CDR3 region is CASYSGRAYNEQYF. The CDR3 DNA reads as TGTGCCAGCTATAGCGGGAGGGCCTACAATGAGCAGTACTTC.

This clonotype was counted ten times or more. In DNA form, the CDR3 reads TGTGCCAGCAGTGGGTATCCGAATTCACCCCTCCACTTT. Its translation is CASSGYPNSPLHF. This chain connects TRBV2 to TRBJ1-6; D remains ambiguous. The CDR3 consists of 13 residues. V gave up 4 bases and J gave up 7 bases, with 8 bases separating them. Germline CDR1 and CDR2: SNHLY and FYNNEI.

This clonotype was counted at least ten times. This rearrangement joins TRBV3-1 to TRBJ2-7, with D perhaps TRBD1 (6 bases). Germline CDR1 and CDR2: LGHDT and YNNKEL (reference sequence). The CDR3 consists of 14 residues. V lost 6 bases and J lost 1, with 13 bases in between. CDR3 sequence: CASRGQKSSYEQYF. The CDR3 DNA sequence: TGTGCCAGCAGAGGACAGAAATCTTCCTACGAGCAGTACTTC.

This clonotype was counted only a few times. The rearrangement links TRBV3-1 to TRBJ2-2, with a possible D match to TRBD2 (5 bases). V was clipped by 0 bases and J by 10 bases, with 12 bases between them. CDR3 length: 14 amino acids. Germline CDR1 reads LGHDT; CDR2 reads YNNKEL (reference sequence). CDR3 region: CASSQDWGEEELFF. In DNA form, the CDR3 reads TGTGCCAGCAGCCAAGATTGGGGAGAGGAGGAGCTGTTTTTT.

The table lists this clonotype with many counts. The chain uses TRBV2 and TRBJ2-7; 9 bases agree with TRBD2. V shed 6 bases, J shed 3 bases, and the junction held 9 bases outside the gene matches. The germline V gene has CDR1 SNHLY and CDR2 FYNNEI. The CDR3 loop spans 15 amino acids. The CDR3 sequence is CASRDPAGGFYEQYF. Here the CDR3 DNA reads TGTGCCAGCAGGGACCCAGCGGGAGGATTCTACGAGCAGTACTTC.

The CDR3 bases are TGTGCCCTCCTGTGGCCAAGCGCGAACACCGGGGAGCTGTTTTTT. Residues: CALLWPSANTGELFF. V usage is TRBV7-9 and J usage is TRBJ2-2; D is unclear. This CDR3 contains 15 residues. V gave up 11 bases and J gave up 0 bases, with 16 bases separating them. The germline V gene has CDR1 SEHNR and CDR2 FQNEAQ (reference sequence). The full variable domain, rest sourced from reference TRBV7-9 and TRBJ2-2, is DTGVSQNPRHKITKRGQNVTFRCDPISEHNRLYWYRQTLGQGPEFLTYFQNEAQLEKSRLLSDRFSAERPKGSFSTLEIQRTEQGDSAMYLCALLWPSANTGELFFGEGSRLTVL.

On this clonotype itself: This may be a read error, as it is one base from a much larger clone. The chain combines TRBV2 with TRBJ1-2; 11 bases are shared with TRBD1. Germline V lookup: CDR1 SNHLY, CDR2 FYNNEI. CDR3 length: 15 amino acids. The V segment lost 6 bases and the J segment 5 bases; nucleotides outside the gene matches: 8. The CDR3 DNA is TGTGCCAGCAGCTGGGGACAGGGGGGCGTGTATGGCTACACCTTC. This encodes CASSWGQGGVYGYTF.

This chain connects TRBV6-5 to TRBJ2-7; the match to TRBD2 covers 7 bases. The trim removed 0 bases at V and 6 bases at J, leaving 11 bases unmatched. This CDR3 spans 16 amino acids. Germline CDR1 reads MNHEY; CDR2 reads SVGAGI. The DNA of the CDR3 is TGTGCCAGCAGTTACTCGGGAGGGCGCAGTGTATTCGAGCAGTACTTC. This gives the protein CASSYSGGRSVFEQYF.

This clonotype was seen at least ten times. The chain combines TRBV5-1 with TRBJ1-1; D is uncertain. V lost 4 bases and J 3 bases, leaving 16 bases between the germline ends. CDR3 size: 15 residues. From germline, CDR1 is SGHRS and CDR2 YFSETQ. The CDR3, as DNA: TGCGCCAGCAGCCCCGGAGCTTTGCGTGACACTGAAGCTTTCTTT. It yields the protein CASSPGALRDTEAFF.

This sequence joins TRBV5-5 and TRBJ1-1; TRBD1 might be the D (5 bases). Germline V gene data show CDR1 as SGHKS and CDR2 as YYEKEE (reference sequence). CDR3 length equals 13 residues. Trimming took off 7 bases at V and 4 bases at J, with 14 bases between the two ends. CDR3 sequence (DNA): TGTGCCAGCTCGCCAGGGCGGGTCACTGAAGCTTTCTTT. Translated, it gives CASSPGRVTEAFF.

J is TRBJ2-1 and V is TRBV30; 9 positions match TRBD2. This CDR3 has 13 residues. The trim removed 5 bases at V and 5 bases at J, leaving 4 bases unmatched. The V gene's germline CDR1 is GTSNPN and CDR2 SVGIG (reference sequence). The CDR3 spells CAWSGLANNEQFF. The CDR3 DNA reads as TGTGCCTGGTCGGGACTAGCAAACAATGAGCAGTTCTTC.

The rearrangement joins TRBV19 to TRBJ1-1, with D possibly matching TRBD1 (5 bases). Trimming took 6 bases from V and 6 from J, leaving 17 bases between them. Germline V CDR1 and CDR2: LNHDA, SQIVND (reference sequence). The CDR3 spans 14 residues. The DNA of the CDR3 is TGTGCCAGTAGAAATCGACAGCCTACGCCTGAAGCTTTCTTT. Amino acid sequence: CASRNRQPTPEAFF. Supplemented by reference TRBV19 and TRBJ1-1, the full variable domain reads DGGITQSPKYLFRKEGQNVTLSCEQNLNHDAMYWYRQDPGQGLRLIYYSQIVNDFQKGDIAEGYSVSREKKESFPLTVTSAQKNPTAFYLCASRNRQPTPEAFFGQGTRLTVV.

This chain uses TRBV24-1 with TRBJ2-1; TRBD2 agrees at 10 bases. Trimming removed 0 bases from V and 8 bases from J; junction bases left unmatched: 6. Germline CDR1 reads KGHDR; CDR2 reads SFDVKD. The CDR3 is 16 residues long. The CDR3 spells CATSDLPSGRADEQFF. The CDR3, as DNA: TGTGCCACCAGTGATTTGCCCAGCGGGAGGGCCGATGAGCAGTTCTTC.

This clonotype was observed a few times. This chain's CDR3 is CASSLVLGDRNYGYTF. In DNA, the CDR3 is TGTGCCAGCAGCCTTGTACTGGGGGATCGTAACTATGGCTACACCTTC. The chain is built from TRBV16 and TRBJ1-2; D might be TRBD1 (5 bases). Germline V gives CDR1 KGHSY, CDR2 FQNENV. The V end was cut by 4 bases, the J end by 1 base, with 16 bases between. The CDR3 is 16 residues long.